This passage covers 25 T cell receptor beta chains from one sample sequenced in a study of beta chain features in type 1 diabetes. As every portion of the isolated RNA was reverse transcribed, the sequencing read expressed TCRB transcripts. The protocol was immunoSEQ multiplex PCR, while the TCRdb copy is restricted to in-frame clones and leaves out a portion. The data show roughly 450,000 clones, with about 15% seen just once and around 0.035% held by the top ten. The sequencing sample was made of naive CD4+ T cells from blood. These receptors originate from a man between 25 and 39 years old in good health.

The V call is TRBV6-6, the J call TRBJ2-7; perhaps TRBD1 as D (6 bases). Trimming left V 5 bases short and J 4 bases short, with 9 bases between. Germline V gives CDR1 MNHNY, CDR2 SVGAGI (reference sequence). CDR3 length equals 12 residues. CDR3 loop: CASSRDIYEQYF. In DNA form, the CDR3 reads TGTGCCAGCAGTCGGGACATTTACGAGCAGTACTTC.

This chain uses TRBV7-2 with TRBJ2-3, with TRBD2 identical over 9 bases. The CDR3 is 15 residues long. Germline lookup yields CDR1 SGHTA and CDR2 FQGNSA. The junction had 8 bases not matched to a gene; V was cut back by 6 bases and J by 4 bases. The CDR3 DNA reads TGTGCCAGCAGAGATGCGGGGGGGCGTGCAGATACGCAGTATTTT. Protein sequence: CASRDAGGRADTQYF.

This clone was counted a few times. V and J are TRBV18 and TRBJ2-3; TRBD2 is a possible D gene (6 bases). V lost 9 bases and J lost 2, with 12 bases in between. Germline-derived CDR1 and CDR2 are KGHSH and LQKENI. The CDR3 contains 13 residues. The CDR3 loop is CASLGGTTDTQYF. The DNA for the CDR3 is TGTGCCAGTCTAGGCGGGACCACAGATACGCAGTATTTT.

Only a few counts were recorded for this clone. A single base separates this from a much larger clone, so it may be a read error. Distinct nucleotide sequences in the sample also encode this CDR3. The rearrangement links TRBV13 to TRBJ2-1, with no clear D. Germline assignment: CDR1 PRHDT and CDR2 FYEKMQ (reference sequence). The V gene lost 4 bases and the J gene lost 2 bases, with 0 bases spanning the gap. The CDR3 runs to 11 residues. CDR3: CASSSYNEQFF. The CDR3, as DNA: TGTGCCAGCAGCTCCTACAATGAGCAGTTCTTC.

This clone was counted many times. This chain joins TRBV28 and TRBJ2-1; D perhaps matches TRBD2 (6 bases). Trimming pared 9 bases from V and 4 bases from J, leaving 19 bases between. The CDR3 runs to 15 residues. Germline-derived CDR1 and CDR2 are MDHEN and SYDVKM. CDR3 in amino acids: CARQVQASEYNEQFF. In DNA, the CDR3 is TGTGCCAGACAGGTCCAGGCTAGCGAATACAATGAGCAGTTCTTC.

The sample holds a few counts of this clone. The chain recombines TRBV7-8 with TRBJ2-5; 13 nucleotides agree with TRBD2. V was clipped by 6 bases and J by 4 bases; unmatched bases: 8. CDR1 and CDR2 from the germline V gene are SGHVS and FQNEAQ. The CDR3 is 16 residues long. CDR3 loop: CASRLGTSGIVETQYF. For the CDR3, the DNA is TGTGCCAGCAGACTAGGGACTAGCGGGATCGTAGAGACCCAGTACTTC.

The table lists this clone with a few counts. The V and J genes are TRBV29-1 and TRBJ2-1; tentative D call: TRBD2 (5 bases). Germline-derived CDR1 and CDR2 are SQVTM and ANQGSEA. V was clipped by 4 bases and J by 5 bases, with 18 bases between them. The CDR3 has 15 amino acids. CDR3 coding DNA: TGCAGCGTTGGGGGAGCTGGTCTCCCAAACAATGAGCAGTTCTTC. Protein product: CSVGGAGLPNNEQFF.

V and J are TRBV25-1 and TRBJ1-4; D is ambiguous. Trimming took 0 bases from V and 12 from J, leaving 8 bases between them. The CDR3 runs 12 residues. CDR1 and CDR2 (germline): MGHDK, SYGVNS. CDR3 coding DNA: TGTGCCAGCAGTGAATATACATCTGAACTGTTTTTT. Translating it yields CASSEYTSELFF.

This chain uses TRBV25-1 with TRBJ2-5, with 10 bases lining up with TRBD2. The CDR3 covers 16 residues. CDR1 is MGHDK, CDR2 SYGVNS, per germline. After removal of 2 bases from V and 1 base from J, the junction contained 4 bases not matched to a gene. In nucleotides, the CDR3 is TGTGCCAGCAGTGAAAGCGGGAGGGCCCGCCAAGAGACCCAGTACTTC. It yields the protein CASSESGRARQETQYF.

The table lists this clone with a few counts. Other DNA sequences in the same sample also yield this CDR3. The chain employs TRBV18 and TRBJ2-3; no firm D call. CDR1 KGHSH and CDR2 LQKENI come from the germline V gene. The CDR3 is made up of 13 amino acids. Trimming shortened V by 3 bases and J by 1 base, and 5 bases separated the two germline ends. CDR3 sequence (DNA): TGTGCCAGCTCACCCCCCGGCACAGATACGCAGTATTTT. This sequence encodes CASSPPGTDTQYF. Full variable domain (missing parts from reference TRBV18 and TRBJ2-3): NAGVMQNPRHLVRRRGQEARLRCSPMKGHSHVYWYRQLPEEGLKFMVYLQKENIIDESGMPKERFSAEFPKEGPSILRIQQVVRGDSAAYFCASSPPGTDTQYFGPGTRLTVL.

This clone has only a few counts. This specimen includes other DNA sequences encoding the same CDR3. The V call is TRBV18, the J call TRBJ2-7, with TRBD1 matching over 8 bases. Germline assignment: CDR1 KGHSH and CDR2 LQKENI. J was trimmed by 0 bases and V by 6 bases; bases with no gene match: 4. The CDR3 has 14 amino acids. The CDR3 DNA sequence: TGTGCCAGCTCTCGAGGACAGGGCTCCTACGAGCAGTACTTC. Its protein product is CASSRGQGSYEQYF.

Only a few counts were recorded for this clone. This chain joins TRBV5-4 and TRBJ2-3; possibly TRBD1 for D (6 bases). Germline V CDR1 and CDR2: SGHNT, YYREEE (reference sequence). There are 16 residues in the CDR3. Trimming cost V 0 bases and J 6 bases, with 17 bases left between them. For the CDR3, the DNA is TGTGCCAGCAGCTTGGGGCCTACAGGGACGGGGGATACGCAGTATTTT. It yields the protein CASSLGPTGTGDTQYF. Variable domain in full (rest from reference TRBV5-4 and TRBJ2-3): ETGVTQSPTHLIKTRGQQVTLRCSSQSGHNTVSWYQQALGQGPQFIFQYYREEENGRGNFPPRFSGLQFPNYSSELNVNALELDDSALYLCASSLGPTGTGDTQYFGPGTRLTVL.

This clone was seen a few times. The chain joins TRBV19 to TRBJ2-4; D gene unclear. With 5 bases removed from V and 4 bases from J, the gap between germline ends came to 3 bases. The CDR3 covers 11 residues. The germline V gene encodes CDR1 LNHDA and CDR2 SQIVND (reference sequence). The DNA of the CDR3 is TGTGCCAGTAGTGAGAAAAACATTCAGTACTTC. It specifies CASSEKNIQYF.

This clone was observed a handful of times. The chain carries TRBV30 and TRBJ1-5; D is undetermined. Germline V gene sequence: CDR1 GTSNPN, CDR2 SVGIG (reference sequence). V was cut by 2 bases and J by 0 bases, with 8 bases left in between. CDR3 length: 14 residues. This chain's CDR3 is CAWSNGVSNQPQHF. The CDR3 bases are TGTGCCTGGAGTAACGGTGTTAGCAATCAGCCCCAGCATTTT. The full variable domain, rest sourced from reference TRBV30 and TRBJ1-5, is SQTIHQWPATLVQPVGSPLSLECTVEGTSNPNLYWYRQAAGRGLQLLFYSVGIGQISSEVPQNLSASRPQDRQFILSSKKLLLSDSGFYLCAWSNGVSNQPQHFGDGTRLSIL.

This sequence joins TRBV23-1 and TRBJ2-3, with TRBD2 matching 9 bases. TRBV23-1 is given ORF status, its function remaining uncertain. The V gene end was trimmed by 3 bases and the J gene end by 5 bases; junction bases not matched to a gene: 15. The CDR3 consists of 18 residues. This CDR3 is CASSHFPIGGGGQDTQYF. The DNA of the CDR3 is TGCGCCAGCAGTCACTTCCCGATAGGCGGGGGGGGGCAAGATACGCAGTATTTT.

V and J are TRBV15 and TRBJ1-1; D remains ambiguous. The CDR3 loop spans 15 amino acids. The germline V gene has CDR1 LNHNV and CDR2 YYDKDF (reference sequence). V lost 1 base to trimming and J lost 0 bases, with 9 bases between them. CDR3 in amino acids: CATSRAMQLNTEAFF. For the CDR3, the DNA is TGTGCCACCAGCAGAGCTATGCAGCTGAACACTGAAGCTTTCTTT.

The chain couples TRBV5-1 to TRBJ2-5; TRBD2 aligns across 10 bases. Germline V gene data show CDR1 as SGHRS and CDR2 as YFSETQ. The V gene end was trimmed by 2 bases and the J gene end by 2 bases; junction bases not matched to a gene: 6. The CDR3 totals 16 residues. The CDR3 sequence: CASSFSASGGQETQYF. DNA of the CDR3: TGCGCCAGCAGCTTTTCGGCTAGCGGGGGACAAGAGACCCAGTACTTC.

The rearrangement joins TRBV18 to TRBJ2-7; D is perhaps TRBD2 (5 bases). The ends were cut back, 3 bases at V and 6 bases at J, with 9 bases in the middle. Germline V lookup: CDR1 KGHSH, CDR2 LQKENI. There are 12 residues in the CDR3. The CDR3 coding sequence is TGTGCCAGCTCACCGGCGGGTCGCGAGCAGTACTTC. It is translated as CASSPAGREQYF.

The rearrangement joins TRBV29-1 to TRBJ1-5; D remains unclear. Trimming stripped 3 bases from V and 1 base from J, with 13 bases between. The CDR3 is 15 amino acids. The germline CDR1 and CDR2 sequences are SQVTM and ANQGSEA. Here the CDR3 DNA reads TGCAGCGTTGAGGGGTACTGGGAAAGCAATCAGCCCCAGCATTTT. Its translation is CSVEGYWESNQPQHF.

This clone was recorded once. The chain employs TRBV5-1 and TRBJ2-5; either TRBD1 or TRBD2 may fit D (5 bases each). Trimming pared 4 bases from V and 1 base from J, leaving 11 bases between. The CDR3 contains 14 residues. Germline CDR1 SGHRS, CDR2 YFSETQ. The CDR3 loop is CASSEGNPQETQYF. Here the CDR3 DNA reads TGCGCCAGCAGCGAGGGGAACCCCCAAGAGACCCAGTACTTC.

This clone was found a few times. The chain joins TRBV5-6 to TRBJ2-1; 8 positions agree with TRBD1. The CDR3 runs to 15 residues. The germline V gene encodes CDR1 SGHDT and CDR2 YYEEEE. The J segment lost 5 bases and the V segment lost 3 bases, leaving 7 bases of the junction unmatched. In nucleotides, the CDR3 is TGTGCCAGCAGCTGGGGCGGGACAGGACACAATGAGCAGTTCTTC. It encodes CASSWGGTGHNEQFF.

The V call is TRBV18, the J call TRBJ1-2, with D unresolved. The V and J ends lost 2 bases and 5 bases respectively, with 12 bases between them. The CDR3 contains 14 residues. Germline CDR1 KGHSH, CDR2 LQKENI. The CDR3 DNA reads TGTGCCAGCTCACCAAGAGAGGTTGGTTATGGCTACACCTTC. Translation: CASSPREVGYGYTF. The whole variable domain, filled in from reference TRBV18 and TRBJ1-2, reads NAGVMQNPRHLVRRRGQEARLRCSPMKGHSHVYWYRQLPEEGLKFMVYLQKENIIDESGMPKERFSAEFPKEGPSILRIQQVVRGDSAAYFCASSPREVGYGYTFGSGTRLTVV.

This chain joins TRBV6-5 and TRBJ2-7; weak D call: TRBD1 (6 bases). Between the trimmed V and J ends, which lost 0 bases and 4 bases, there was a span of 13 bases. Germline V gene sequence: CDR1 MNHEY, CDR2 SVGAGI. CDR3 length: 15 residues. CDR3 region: CASSYSKGVRYEQYF. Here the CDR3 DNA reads TGTGCCAGCAGTTACTCGAAGGGGGTTCGTTACGAGCAGTACTTC.

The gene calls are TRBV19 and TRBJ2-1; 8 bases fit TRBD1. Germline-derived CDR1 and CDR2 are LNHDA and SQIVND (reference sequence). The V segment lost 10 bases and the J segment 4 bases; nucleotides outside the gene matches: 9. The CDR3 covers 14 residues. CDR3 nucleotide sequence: TGTGCCACCTCGGACAGGGTCGGGTACAATGAGCAGTTCTTC. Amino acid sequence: CATSDRVGYNEQFF. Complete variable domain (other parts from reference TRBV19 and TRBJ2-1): DGGITQSPKYLFRKEGQNVTLSCEQNLNHDAMYWYRQDPGQGLRLIYYSQIVNDFQKGDIAEGYSVSREKKESFPLTVTSAQKNPTAFYLCATSDRVGYNEQFFGPGTRLTVL.

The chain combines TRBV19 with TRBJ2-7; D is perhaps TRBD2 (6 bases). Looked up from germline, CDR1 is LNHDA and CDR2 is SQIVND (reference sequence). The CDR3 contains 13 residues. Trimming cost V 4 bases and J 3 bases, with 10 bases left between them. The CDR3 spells CASSRGLNYEQYV. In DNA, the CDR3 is TGTGCCAGTAGTAGGGGACTTAACTACGAGCAGTACGTC.